These 19 T cell receptor beta chains came from one sample sequenced in a study of PD-L1 blockade in urothelial cancer (dated by TCRdb to 2016 to 2017). The time point tag for this specimen amounts to: pretreatment peripheral blood. Receptor libraries were prepared by the immunoSEQ multiplex PCR assay. TCRdb stores this immuneACCESS table with in-frame sequences only. Part of the clones is absent; in the studies checked, under half of the shortfall reflects unresolved V genes, and no reason is known for the rest. Here the sample has around 130,000 clones; about 81% occur a single time. The ten largest make up 2.5% to 3.5% of the sample. The sequencing used PBMCs, collected around atezolizumab (anti-PD-L1) treatment. The receptors stem from a man aged 45-65 years with urothelial cancer.

This chain connects TRBV20-1 to TRBJ2-7, with no clear D. The V gene lost 7 bases and the J gene lost 4 bases, with 8 bases spanning the gap. Germline-derived CDR1 and CDR2 are DFQATT and SNEGSKA (reference sequence). This CDR3 has 10 amino acids. The CDR3 DNA is TGCAGTGTTGCCGAGTACGAGCAGTACTTC. Translation: CSVAEYEQYF.

The chain links TRBV7-9 to TRBJ2-7; TRBD2 agrees at 8 bases. Trimming cost V 5 bases and J 5 bases; bases outside gene matches: 20. CDR1 is SEHNR and CDR2 is FQNEAQ in the germline V gene (reference sequence). CDR3 size: 18 residues. The CDR3 reads CASSQTQRTSNGGDEQYF. DNA of the CDR3: TGTGCCAGCAGCCAGACCCAGAGGACTAGCAACGGGGGCGACGAGCAGTACTTC.

The chain uses TRBV13 and TRBJ2-7; no clear D gene. CDR3 length: 11 amino acids. Trimming took off 5 bases at V and 3 bases at J, with 5 bases between the two ends. Germline V gives CDR1 PRHDT, CDR2 FYEKMQ (reference sequence). CDR3 nucleotide sequence: TGTGCCAGCAGCGCACACTACGAGCAGTACTTC. Protein product: CASSAHYEQYF.

This chain joins TRBV18 and TRBJ1-1; maybe TRBD1 (5 bases). CDR1 and CDR2 (germline): KGHSH, LQKENI. The CDR3 consists of 15 residues. With 3 bases removed from V and 4 bases from J, the gap between germline ends came to 15 bases. The CDR3 nucleotides are TGTGCCAGCTCACCGCCCGGGGGTTCGGGCACTGAAGCTTTCTTT. It codes for CASSPPGGSGTEAFF.

The rearrangement links TRBV27 to TRBJ2-1; perhaps TRBD1 as D (6 bases). Germline V CDR1 and CDR2: MNHEY, SMNVEV (reference sequence). The V gene lost 6 bases and the J gene lost 7 bases, with 10 bases spanning the gap. CDR3 length equals 12 residues. The CDR3 is CASRRQVNEQFF. CDR3 DNA sequence: TGTGCCAGCAGGAGACAGGTAAATGAGCAGTTCTTC.

The chain uses TRBV30 and TRBJ1-6; possible D gene TRBD1, 5 bases. Germline V gives CDR1 GTSNPN, CDR2 SVGIG (reference sequence). V was pared by 8 bases and J by 5 bases, with 10 bases between. This CDR3 spans 12 amino acids. CDR3 bases: TGTGCCCAAGGCAGGGATAATTCACCCCTCCACTTT. This codes for CAQGRDNSPLHF.

This chain uses TRBV18 with TRBJ1-6; D might be TRBD1 (6 bases). The V end lost 6 bases, the J end lost 7 bases, and 10 bases lay between the germline ends. Germline values: CDR1 KGHSH, CDR2 LQKENI. The CDR3 totals 13 residues. The DNA for the CDR3 is TGTGCCAGCTCCTGGGACAAGAATTCACCCCTCCACTTT. Protein product: CASSWDKNSPLHF.

This clone was found once. This chain uses TRBV19 with TRBJ1-1; 7 bases are a match to TRBD1. Trimming removed 6 bases from V and 5 bases from J; junction bases left unmatched: 6. This CDR3 contains 13 residues. In germline, CDR1 is LNHDA, CDR2 SQIVND (reference sequence). The CDR3 spells CASRQQGKTEAFF. The CDR3 DNA sequence: TGTGCCAGTAGGCAACAGGGGAAGACTGAAGCTTTCTTT.

The V and J genes are TRBV5-1 and TRBJ2-7; 11 bases fit TRBD2. V shed 5 bases, J shed 6 bases, and the junction held 10 bases outside the gene matches. Per the germline V gene, CDR1 is SGHRS and CDR2 is YFSETQ. The CDR3 runs 15 residues. CDR3 bases: TGCGCCAGCAGTGGGGGTACTAGCGGGAGTCTCGAGCAGTACTTC. Translated: CASSGGTSGSLEQYF.

V gene TRBV30 combines with J gene TRBJ2-7; no definite D call. CDR3 size: 13 residues. Deletions cut 2 bases from V and 3 bases from J, with 11 bases between. Germline CDR1 is GTSNPN and CDR2 is SVGIG (reference sequence). CDR3 sequence (DNA): TGTGCCTGGAGTTCCACGACTGGCTACGAGCAGTACTTC. Its translation: CAWSSTTGYEQYF. Combining the CDR3 with reference TRBV30 and TRBJ2-7 gives the whole variable domain SQTIHQWPATLVQPVGSPLSLECTVEGTSNPNLYWYRQAAGRGLQLLFYSVGIGQISSEVPQNLSASRPQDRQFILSSKKLLLSDSGFYLCAWSSTTGYEQYFGPGTRLTVT.

The chain couples TRBV7-9 to TRBJ2-3; D perhaps matches TRBD1 (5 bases). Germline loops: CDR1 SEHNR, CDR2 FQNEAQ (reference sequence). The CDR3 is made up of 15 amino acids. Deletions cut 5 bases from V and 0 bases from J, with 12 bases between. CDR3 in DNA: TGTGCCAGCAGCCCGGCGACAGTGAGCACAGATACGCAGTATTTT. It specifies CASSPATVSTDTQYF.

The chain uses TRBV5-1 and TRBJ1-1; 8 bases align to TRBD1. With V trimmed by 0 bases and J by 0 bases, 4 bases remained unmatched. Germline V lookup: CDR1 SGHRS, CDR2 YFSETQ. The CDR3 consists of 16 residues. The CDR3 DNA sequence: TGCGCCAGCAGCTTGGGACAGGGGAACATGAACACTGAAGCTTTCTTT. Its translation is CASSLGQGNMNTEAFF. The variable domain in full, completed from reference TRBV5-1 and TRBJ1-1, reads KAGVTQTPRYLIKTRGQQVTLSCSPISGHRSVSWYQQTPGQGLQFLFEYFSETQRNKGNFPGRFSGRQFSNSRSEMNVSTLELGDSALYLCASSLGQGNMNTEAFFGQGTRLTVV.

DNA of the CDR3: TGTGCCAGCAGCTTCTTGGGACTCGACTACAATGAGCAGTTCTTC. As protein: CASSFLGLDYNEQFF. This chain joins TRBV7-8 and TRBJ2-1, with D possibly matching TRBD2 (6 bases). Germline CDR1 is SGHVS and CDR2 is FQNEAQ. V lost 3 bases and J 3 bases, leaving 12 bases between the germline ends. The length of the CDR3 is 15 residues.

The chain couples TRBV7-3 to TRBJ1-2; D ambiguous. Between the trimmed V and J ends, which lost 5 bases and 2 bases, there was a span of 12 bases. The CDR3 contains 14 residues. Germline CDR1 SGHTA, CDR2 FQGTGA. The CDR3 coding sequence is TGTGCCAGCAGCCCGACAAGAGAAAACTATGGCTACACCTTC. Its translation: CASSPTRENYGYTF.

The chain links TRBV19 to TRBJ2-5; TRBD2 matches at 10 bases. The trim removed 7 bases at V and 5 bases at J, leaving 7 bases unmatched. Germline CDR1 reads LNHDA; CDR2 reads SQIVND (reference sequence). There are 14 residues in the CDR3. The CDR3 loop is CASNSGRAGETQYF. The CDR3 nucleotides are TGTGCCAGTAACAGCGGGAGGGCCGGGGAGACCCAGTACTTC.

This chain connects TRBV29-1 to TRBJ1-2, with 9 bases fitting TRBD1. V shed 8 bases, J shed 4 bases, and the junction held 8 bases outside the gene matches. The CDR3 is 13 residues long. The germline V gene has CDR1 SQVTM and CDR2 ANQGSEA. CDR3 bases: TGCAGCATTTACAGGGGGCGCGTCTATGGCTACACCTTC. Its translation is CSIYRGRVYGYTF.

This clone was counted a single time. CDR3 region: CASTRGTAGEETQYF. CDR3 in DNA: TGTGCCAGCACCAGGGGGACAGCGGGAGAAGAGACCCAGTACTTC. The J gene is TRBJ2-5, the V gene TRBV4-2; TRBD2 might be the D (8 bases). The germline V gene has CDR1 LGHNA and CDR2 YNFKEQ. The V end lost 7 bases, the J end lost 3 bases, and 18 bases lay between the germline ends. The CDR3 contains 15 residues.

This clone is a singleton in its sample. This rearrangement joins TRBV18 to TRBJ1-6; 8 bases map to TRBD1. The CDR3 totals 15 residues. Trimming removed 3 bases from V and 7 bases from J; junction bases left unmatched: 5. Germline lookup yields CDR1 KGHSH and CDR2 LQKENI. For the CDR3, the DNA is TGTGCCAGCTCACCGACAGGGGTGCGGAATTCACCCCTCCACTTT. Its translation: CASSPTGVRNSPLHF.

J is TRBJ2-5 and V is TRBV5-1, with TRBD2 matching over 7 bases. Per the germline V gene, CDR1 is SGHRS and CDR2 is YFSETQ. V shed 2 bases, J shed 1 base, and the junction held 2 bases outside the gene matches. CDR3 size: 14 residues. The CDR3 spells CASSFGGSQETQYF. CDR3 nucleotide sequence: TGCGCCAGCAGCTTTGGCGGGAGCCAAGAGACCCAGTACTTC.